This is a list of T cell receptor beta chains from one sample in a study of sequential checkpoint blockade in melanoma. Data came from immunoSEQ multiplex PCR; TCRdb stores just in-frame clones and leaves some out. This table has 2,500 or so clones, 25% to 30% appearing once. The specimen comprised tumor tissue (inferred from file names), sampled from a patient given nivolumab and ipilimumab in sequence. The source of these receptors is a human donor with melanoma. Both conserved end residues are part of each CDR3. The D gene is left open where the match is weak. Rows may omit the clone size; those that give it use once, few, many or a size class.

j_gene,abundance,d_gene,v_gene,CDR3nt,CDR3aa
TRBJ2-5,-,-,TRBV12-5,TGTGCCAGCAATCCCAGCGGGTCCCAAGAGACCCAGTACTTC,CASNPSGSQETQYF
TRBJ2-5,few,TRBD2,TRBV6-8,TGTGCCAGCAGTAGGGCCCTGACTAGCGGACTAGGGACCCAGTACTTC,CASSRALTSGLGTQYF
TRBJ2-3,-,-,TRBV6-8,TGTGCCAGCAAACCTGACCCAGCCGGAGGCACAGATACGCAGTATTTT,CASKPDPAGGTDTQYF
TRBJ2-7,-,TRBD1,TRBV19,TGTGCCAGTAGTCAGACAACCGACAGGGACGAGCAGTACTTC,CASSQTTDRDEQYF
TRBJ2-5,-,TRBD2,TRBV9,TGTGCCAGCAGCGTAGAGGTGGACCCGGGGGGGACCCAGTACTTC,CASSVEVDPGGTQYF
TRBJ1-3,medium-sized,TRBD1,TRBV6-8,TGTGCCAGCAGTTCCCTTTCGACAGGGGCTGGAAACACCATATATTTT,CASSSLSTGAGNTIYF
TRBJ1-1,few,-,TRBV9,TGTGCCAGCACCAGGGGCGACGTGAACACTGAAGCTTTCTTT,CASTRGDVNTEAFF
TRBJ2-1,large,TRBD1,TRBV11-3,TGTGCCAGCTCTATCGGACAGGAATTCTACAATGAGCAGTTCTTC,CASSIGQEFYNEQFF
TRBJ1-2,medium-sized,-,TRBV11-3,TGTGCCAGCAGCCTCGGGGCCTCCCTAGACTGGGGCTACACCTTC,CASSLGASLDWGYTF
TRBJ2-1,-,-,TRBV11-3,TGTGCCAGCACCCCTCCTTGGAGCTCCTACAATGAGCAGTTCTTC,CASTPPWSSYNEQFF
TRBJ2-4,-,-,TRBV19,TGTGCCAGTACGGCCAACGGAAACATTCAGTACTTC,CASTANGNIQYF
TRBJ1-5,few,TRBD1,TRBV30,TGTGCCTGGAAGAGACAGGGTAGCAATCAGCCCCAGCATTTT,CAWKRQGSNQPQHF
TRBJ1-1,-,-,TRBV18,TGTGCCAGCTCACCTCGGTTCAGCTATGAAGCTTTCTTT,CASSPRFSYEAFF
TRBJ2-3,few,TRBD2,TRBV6-8,TGTGCCAGCGGGGGGCGGGAGGGCCCAGATACGCAGTATTTT,CASGGREGPDTQYF
TRBJ1-5,many,-,TRBV11-3,TGTGCCAGCAGCCCAGGGGAGGGGCTCGGGGAGCCCCAGCATTTT,CASSPGEGLGEPQHF
TRBJ1-4,-,TRBD1,TRBV29-1,TGCAGCGTTGCAGTAACAGGGGTTTTTTCTAATGAAAAACTGTTTTTT,CSVAVTGVFSNEKLFF
TRBJ2-7,-,-,TRBV19,TGTGCCAGTAGTGTGGACTCCAAGCCCTCCTACGAGCAGTACTTC,CASSVDSKPSYEQYF
TRBJ1-2,-,TRBD1,TRBV19,TGTGCCAGTAGTATAGATCTCCAAACAGGGGGTCAAAGGGGCTACACCTTC,CASSIDLQTGGQRGYTF
TRBJ1-5,-,TRBD1,TRBV18,TGTGCCAGCACACAGGGGGCAAAGCAGCCCCAGCATTTT,CASTQGAKQPQHF
TRBJ2-2,medium-sized,-,TRBV11-3,TGTGCCAGCAGCTTGGGCATGGGGCCCTCCACCGGGGAGCTGTTTTTT,CASSLGMGPSTGELFF
TRBJ1-1,-,-,TRBV19,TGTGCCAGTAGTCTCACACGTAACACTGAAGCTTTCTTT,CASSLTRNTEAFF
TRBJ2-1,few,TRBD2,TRBV6-8,TGTGCCAGCAGGACTAGCGGGGGGTACCTGTACAATGAGCAGTTCTTC,CASRTSGGYLYNEQFF
TRBJ1-1,medium-sized,-,TRBV11-3,TGTGCCAGCAGCCCCATGGGGGGCAAGGACACTGAAGCTTTCTTT,CASSPMGGKDTEAFF
TRBJ1-1,few,-,TRBV6-8,TGTGCCAGCAGCCCTCCCGAAGGTACAACTGAAGCTTTCTTT,CASSPPEGTTEAFF
TRBJ1-2,-,-,TRBV25-1,TGTGCCAGCAGTGGGTATCGGGCGGCGGATGGCTACACCTTC,CASSGYRAADGYTF
TRBJ2-6,few,-,TRBV30,TGTGCCTGGAGCCCACAGGGTGGGGGATCCTTCGGGGCCAACGTCCTGACTTTC,CAWSPQGGGSFGANVLTF
TRBJ2-5,medium-sized,-,TRBV10-3,TGTGCCATCAGTGAGTCAGGGAGCGAGACCCAGTACTTC,CAISESGSETQYF
TRBJ2-5,few,TRBD2,TRBV6-8,TGTGCCAGCAGAGGAGCGGGGGAAGAGACCCAGTACTTC,CASRGAGEETQYF
TRBJ2-1,few,-,TRBV9,TGTGCCAGCAGCGTAAGTGCAGGTTCCTACAATGAGCAGTTCTTC,CASSVSAGSYNEQFF
TRBJ1-3,-,-,TRBV4-1,TGCGCCAGCAGCCAAGATTTGACGGGGCTCCACTCTGGAAACACCATATATTTT,CASSQDLTGLHSGNTIYF
TRBJ2-5,few,TRBD2,TRBV30,TGTGCCTGGAGTTCCACAGCGGGGTCTGGCGAGACCCAGTACTTC,CAWSSTAGSGETQYF
TRBJ1-2,few,-,TRBV28,TGTGCCAGCAGTTTCCAGGGGCACTATGGCTACACCTTC,CASSFQGHYGYTF
TRBJ1-2,few,-,TRBV6-8,TGTGCCAGCAGTGACGGGGGGATAGTCCCCTATGGCTACACCTTC,CASSDGGIVPYGYTF
TRBJ2-1,medium-sized,-,TRBV12-2,TGTGCCGGAGACAGGGGAGAGAGGTACAATGAGCAGTTCTTC,CAGDRGERYNEQFF
TRBJ1-5,few,-,TRBV6-8,TGTGCCATCAGTTTGACAGGCGATAGCAATCAGCCCCAGCATTTT,CAISLTGDSNQPQHF
TRBJ1-1,large,-,TRBV9,TGTGCCAGCAGCGGAGGGGTGAACACTGAAGCTTTCTTT,CASSGGVNTEAFF
TRBJ1-5,-,-,TRBV5-1,TGCGCCAGCAGCTCAGGGGATAGCAATCAGCCCCAGCATTTT,CASSSGDSNQPQHF
TRBJ1-1,once,-,TRBV12-5,TGTGCCAGCACCCGGAACACTGAAGCTTTCTTT,CASTRNTEAFF
TRBJ2-7,once,-,TRBV5-1,TGCGCCAGCAGCTTGACACAGGGTGGGACCTACGAGCAGTACTTC,CASSLTQGGTYEQYF
TRBJ2-2,-,TRBD2,TRBV18,TGTGCCAGCTCACCAGATCTAGCGGGAACCGGGGAGCTGTTTTTT,CASSPDLAGTGELFF
TRBJ2-1,medium-sized,-,TRBV9,TGTGCCAGTAAGTGGGACACTACCTACAATGAGCAGTTCTTC,CASKWDTTYNEQFF
TRBJ1-4,few,-,TRBV19,TGTGCCAGTAGTATCGACATGCAAACTAATGAAAAACTGTTTTTT,CASSIDMQTNEKLFF
TRBJ2-5,many,TRBD2,TRBV11-3,TGTGCCAGCAGCCCGGGACTAGCGGGGGGCTACGGAAAGACCCAGTACTTC,CASSPGLAGGYGKTQYF
TRBJ1-6,medium-sized,-,TRBV11-3,TGTGCCAGCAGCTTCCCCCGAGAGAATTCACCCCTCCACTTT,CASSFPRENSPLHF